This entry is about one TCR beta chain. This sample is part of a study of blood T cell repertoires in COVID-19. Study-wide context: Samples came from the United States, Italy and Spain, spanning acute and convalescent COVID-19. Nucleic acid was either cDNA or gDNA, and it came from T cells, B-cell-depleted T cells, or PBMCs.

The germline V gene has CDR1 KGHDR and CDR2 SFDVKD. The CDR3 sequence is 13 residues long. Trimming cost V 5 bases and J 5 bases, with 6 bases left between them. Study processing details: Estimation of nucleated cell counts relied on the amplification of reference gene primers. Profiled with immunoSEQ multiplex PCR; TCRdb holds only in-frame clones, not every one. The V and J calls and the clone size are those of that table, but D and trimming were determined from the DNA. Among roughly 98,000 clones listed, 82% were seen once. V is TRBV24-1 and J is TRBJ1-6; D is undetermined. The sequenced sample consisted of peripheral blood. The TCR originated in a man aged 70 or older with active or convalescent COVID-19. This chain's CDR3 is CATSARNNSPLHF. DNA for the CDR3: TGTGCCACCAGTGCGCGAAATAATTCACCCCTCCACTTT.